This T cell receptor (delta chain) was found in a study of gamma-delta chains in newborns, infants, children. Study summary: Microbial exposure reportedly drives polyclonal innate γδ T cell expansion after birth.

Germline loops: CDR1 GEAIGNYY, CDR2 EKD. The CDR3 has 17 residues. Regarding this clone: It is likely a read error: a sequence one base away is far more abundant. This same CDR3 is encoded by further DNA sequences in the sample.

TCRdb reapplied CATT to the reads. The data hold 3,000 to 4,000 delta-chain clones, with about 1.9% observed a single time. This clonotype was sampled from a child who was a newborn, infant or young child, either healthy, febrile or measles-vaccinated (not recorded which). The sequencing input was blood. This sequence joins TRDV2 and TRDJ2; weak D call: TRDD3 (6 bases). CDR3: CACDTSSGGPLTAQLFF. CDR3 in DNA: TGTGCCTGCGACACGTCTAGTGGGGGCCCCTTGACAGCACAACTCTTCTTT.